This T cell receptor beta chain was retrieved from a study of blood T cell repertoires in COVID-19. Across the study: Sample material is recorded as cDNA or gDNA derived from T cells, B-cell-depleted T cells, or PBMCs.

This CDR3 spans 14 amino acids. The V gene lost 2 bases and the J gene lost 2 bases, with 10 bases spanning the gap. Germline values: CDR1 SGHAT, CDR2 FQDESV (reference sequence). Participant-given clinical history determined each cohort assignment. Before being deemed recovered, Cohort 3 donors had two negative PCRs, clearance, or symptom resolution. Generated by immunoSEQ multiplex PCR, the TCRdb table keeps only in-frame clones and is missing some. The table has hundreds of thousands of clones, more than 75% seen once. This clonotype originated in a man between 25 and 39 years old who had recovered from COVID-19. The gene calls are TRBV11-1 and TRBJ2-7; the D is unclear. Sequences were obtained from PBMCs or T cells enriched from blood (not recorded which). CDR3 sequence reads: CASSLPHRPYEQYF. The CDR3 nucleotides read TGTGCCAGCAGCTTACCGCACAGACCCTACGAGCAGTACTTC.